These T cell receptor beta chains were read from a single sample in a study of metastatic and nonmetastatic thyroid tumors. TCRdb reanalyzed the PCR reads via MiXCR. This table holds 90,000 or so clones, 7.5% to 9% found once. The sample was blood. The receptors here all came from a female donor with papillary thyroid cancer or a benign thyroid nodule (not recorded which). Some clones in this sample may be carry-over from other donors' samples. Both conserved end residues are part of each CDR3. The D gene is left open where the match is weak. The size of a clone is reported for some rows only, either as once, few or many, or as a class for expanded clones.

d_gene,j_gene,v_gene,len,abundance,CDR3nt,CDR3aa
.,TRBJ2-7,TRBV5-1,15,many,TGCGCCAGCAGCCCCTCTGCCGGACTGGAGGACGAGCAGTACTTC,CASSPSAGLEDEQYF
.,TRBJ1-1,TRBV6-5,15,many,TGTGCCAGCAGTTACTCGACTGGGATCCCGAGACACGCTTTCTTT,CASSYSTGIPRHAFF
.,TRBJ2-7,TRBV3-1,13,many,TGTGCCAGCAGCCAAGTGAGAGGCAGCGAGCAGTACTTC,CASSQVRGSEQYF
TRBD2,TRBJ2-1,TRBV2,16,many,TGTGCCAGCAGTGAGGCTAGCGGGGGCTACCGCAATGAGCAGTTCTTC,CASSEASGGYRNEQFF
TRBD1,TRBJ1-6,TRBV2,14,many,TGTGCCAACAATCGGGGGGACAGTCGATCACCCCTCCACTTT,CANNRGDSRSPLHF
.,TRBJ2-7,TRBV4-2,15,many,TGTGCCAGCAGCCAAGATCCGGAAGGGATCAACGAGCAGTACTTC,CASSQDPEGINEQYF
TRBD1,TRBJ2-7,TRBV20-1,14,many,TGCAGTGCTATCCAGACAGGGGAACGGTACGAGCAGTACTTC,CSAIQTGERYEQYF
TRBD1,TRBJ2-5,TRBV30,13,many,TGTGCCTGGGGCGCACAGGGGGCAGAGACCCAGTACTTC,CAWGAQGAETQYF
.,TRBJ1-2,TRBV5-5,12,many,TGTGCCAGCAGCTTGGGGGGTGATGGCTACACCTTC,CASSLGGDGYTF
.,TRBJ1-6,TRBV9,14,many,TGTGCCAGCAGCGTAATCGAACAGGGATCACCCCTCCACTTT,CASSVIEQGSPLHF
.,TRBJ1-6,TRBV3-1,12,many,TGTGCCAGCAGCCTACAGAATTCACCCCTCCACTTT,CASSLQNSPLHF
.,TRBJ1-1,TRBV11-2,14,many,TGTGCCAGCAGCCCACAGCGATTTAACACTGAAGCTTTCTTT,CASSPQRFNTEAFF
.,TRBJ1-4,TRBV7-9,13,many,TGTGCCAGCAGCCTTGCAACTAATGAAAAACTGTTTTTT,CASSLATNEKLFF
TRBD1,TRBJ1-1,TRBV15,15,medium-sized,TGTGCCACCAGCAGTGAGCAGGGGGCGAGCACTGAAGCTTTCTTT,CATSSEQGASTEAFF
.,TRBJ2-1,TRBV12-3/TRBV12-4,15,many,TGTGCCAGCAGTCCTCGCGAGGGCCCCTACAATGAGCAGTTCTTC,CASSPREGPYNEQFF
TRBD1,TRBJ2-7,TRBV5-1,13,many,TGCGCCAGCAACAGGGGCCAACCCTACGAGCAGTACTTC,CASNRGQPYEQYF
.,TRBJ2-7,TRBV3-1,13,.,TGTGCCAGCAGCTCCCACCGGATCTACGAGCAGTACTTC,CASSSHRIYEQYF
.,TRBJ2-4,TRBV5-1,16,.,TGCGCCAGCAGCTTTCCATCGGGGCTCGCCAAAAACATTCAGTACTTC,CASSFPSGLAKNIQYF